This paragraph reports one TCR beta chain. Trimming pared 4 bases from V and 0 bases from J, leaving 13 bases between. CDR3 length: 16 residues. The germline CDR1 and CDR2 sequences are SGHTA and FQGNSA. This entry comes from a study of blood T cell repertoires in COVID-19. On the study more broadly: Researchers got acute and convalescent COVID-19 samples from the United States, Italy and Spain. The analysed material was cDNA or gDNA that came from T cells, B-cell-depleted T cells, or PBMCs.

Per the original methods: Counts of nucleated cells, estimated from reference gene primer amplification, were obtained. Sequencing was performed with immunoSEQ multiplex PCR; in TCRdb, only in-frame clones are kept and a portion is missing. V and J calls and clone size are copied from that table; D and trimming were computed from the DNA. The top ten clones hold 0.83% of a sample with some 71,000 clones, 70% to 85% of them seen once. Sequenced input: peripheral blood. The receptor comes from a woman in her 70s with acute or convalescent COVID-19. V and J are TRBV7-2 and TRBJ1-3; D is possibly TRBD1 (6 bases). As DNA, the CDR3 is TGTGCCAGCAGCTCCCCGGGACACAACTCTGGAAACACCATATATTTT. Translated: CASSSPGHNSGNTIYF.